This section outlines one T cell receptor (beta chain) sequence together with its context. The RNA, about 0.5 to 1 ug, was put through reverse transcription using random hexamers. TCRdb reanalysed the immunoSEQ multiplex PCR reads using MiXCR and keeps one entry per CDR3 protein. Of approximately 210,000 distinct CDR3 sequences listed, around 93% are singletons. The sample originates from a study of CD8 T cells in Susac syndrome. The CDR3 is 17 residues long. With 0 bases clipped from V and 6 bases from J, the junction kept 9 bases outside the gene matches. The germline V gene has CDR1 SGHVS and CDR2 FQNEAQ.

Sequenced: CD4+ T cells from PBMCs. The receptor's source is a human donor with Susac syndrome. The rearrangement joins TRBV7-8 to TRBJ2-2, with 8 positions matching TRBD1. In nucleotides, the CDR3 is TGTGCCAGCAGCTTAGCGTTTGACAGGGGCATGTCCGGGGAGCTGTTTTTT. Translation gives CASSLAFDRGMSGELFF.